The clone carrying this TCR beta chain occurred once. Its specificity is not known. Both iRepertoire HTBI primers and Arm-PCR of CDR3 regions were used to build the TCR beta libraries. TCRdb analysed the multiplex PCR reads with MiXCR anew, one entry per CDR3 protein. The sample has roughly 500,000 distinct CDR3 sequences, about 13% seen once. The CDR3 is 14 residues long. The germline V gene has CDR1 LGHDT and CDR2 YNNKEL (reference sequence). The data belong to a study of regulatory T cells in long-lasting Graves disease. Study-wide results and limits: Persistent Graves' patients had lower TCR diversity than newly diagnosed ones. No thyroid tissue was studied; the work used peripheral blood only.

As for time point: newly diagnosed GD, antithyroid drugs for less than 3 months. With RNA extracted from PBMCs as input, the TCR library was made. Guidelines of the American Thyroid Association were used to diagnose Graves' disease. EDTA tubes held 9 to 10 milliliters of peripheral blood from each patient. This sample also appeared in a second study, on T cells in Graves' hyperthyroidism and ophthalmopathy.

The input for sequencing was peripheral blood mononuclear cells (PBMCs), taken at new diagnosis, from a patient treated with antithyroid drugs. The sequence was collected from a man in his thirties or forties with Graves disease. The gene calls are TRBV3-1 and TRBJ2-3; 8 nucleotides line up with TRBD1. The end of the DNA aligns better with TRBJ2-5, so the J call may be wrong. The CDR3 region is CASRPPGQVETQYF. CDR3 DNA: TGTGCCAGCAGGCCGCCGGGACAGGTTGAGACCCAGTACTTC.